These 24 T cell receptor beta chains came from one sample sequenced in a study of OX40 agonist ivuxolimab in advanced cancers. The assay was immunoSEQ multiplex PCR, and TCRdb's table has in-frame clones only and misses some. The data show 77,000 or so clones, with approximately 89% seen just once and roughly 2.3% held by the top ten. Sequencing was performed on CD4+ or CD8+ T cells sorted from blood, taken in a trial of the OX40 agonist ivuxolimab. These receptors were collected from an adult with an advanced solid tumor such as melanoma, head and neck, liver or kidney cancer.

The gene calls are TRBV30 and TRBJ1-3, with a weak D call TRBD1 (5 bases). Trimming pared 2 bases from V and 4 bases from J, leaving 12 bases between. This CDR3 contains 14 residues. From germline, CDR1 is GTSNPN and CDR2 SVGIG (reference sequence). CDR3 coding DNA: TGTGCCTGGAGTACCGACAGTTTCGGAAACACCATATATTTT. Its translation: CAWSTDSFGNTIYF.

The V call is TRBV30, the J call TRBJ1-1; D gene ambiguous. The CDR3 covers 12 residues. Germline V CDR1 and CDR2: GTSNPN, SVGIG (reference sequence). V was clipped by 5 bases and J by 1 base, with 8 bases between them. The CDR3 sequence: CAWGLSNTEAFF. CDR3 coding DNA: TGTGCCTGGGGACTCTCGAACACTGAAGCTTTCTTT.

This rearrangement joins TRBV5-1 to TRBJ1-2; the match to TRBD1 covers 12 bases. The CDR3 covers 17 residues. V gave up 1 base and J gave up 4 bases; unmatched junction bases: 8. Germline V gives CDR1 SGHRS, CDR2 YFSETQ. This CDR3 reads CASSLPGQGARGYGYTF. The CDR3 coding sequence is TGCGCCAGCAGCTTGCCGGGACAGGGGGCGCGGGGCTATGGCTACACCTTC.

This sequence joins TRBV11-2 and TRBJ2-7; the D is unclear. From germline, CDR1 is SGHAT and CDR2 FQNNGV. The CDR3 is 14 residues long. V shed 1 base and J shed 0 bases, with 7 bases lying between them. The CDR3 bases are TGTGCCAGCAGCTTAGCGGCTAGCTCCTACGAGCAGTACTTC. This sequence encodes CASSLAASSYEQYF.

The rearrangement uses TRBV2 and TRBJ1-1; D not resolved. CDR3 length: 13 residues. CDR1 is SNHLY, CDR2 FYNNEI, per germline. Trimming took off 5 bases at V and 5 bases at J, with 12 bases between the two ends. Here the CDR3 reads CASSSTGITEAFF. CDR3 nucleotides: TGTGCCAGCAGTTCCACGGGGATAACTGAAGCTTTCTTT.

The chain employs TRBV19 and TRBJ2-3; perhaps TRBD2 as D (5 bases). The V and J ends lost 11 bases and 6 bases respectively, with 18 bases between them. Germline V gives CDR1 LNHDA, CDR2 SQIVND (reference sequence). The CDR3 sequence is 13 residues long. The CDR3, as DNA: TGTGCCTGTGGAGGAGGCGGAAGGGATACGCAGTATTTT. Amino acid sequence: CACGGGGRDTQYF.

The chain links TRBV18 to TRBJ2-1; 9 bases are shared with TRBD2. The CDR3 spans 17 residues. Trimming cost V 0 bases and J 4 bases; bases outside gene matches: 7. The germline V gene encodes CDR1 KGHSH and CDR2 LQKENI. The CDR3 loop reads CASSPPRAGGPYNEQFF. CDR3 coding DNA: TGTGCCAGCTCACCACCGAGGGCGGGAGGGCCGTACAATGAGCAGTTCTTC.

V and J are TRBV5-1 and TRBJ2-2; D is uncertain. Trimming took 3 bases from V and 6 from J, leaving 15 bases between them. This CDR3 is 15 amino acids long. CDR1 and CDR2 from the germline V gene are SGHRS and YFSETQ. The CDR3 reads CASSSFDGTAGELFF. In DNA form, the CDR3 reads TGCGCCAGCAGCTCCTTTGACGGTACCGCCGGGGAGCTGTTTTTT.

This chain connects TRBV15 to TRBJ2-7; 8 bases match TRBD1. The trim removed 1 base at V and 4 bases at J, leaving 6 bases unmatched. Germline V gene lookup returns CDR1 LNHNV and CDR2 YYDKDF (reference sequence). This CDR3 has 15 residues. This CDR3 is CATSRGGTGPYEQYF. The CDR3 nucleotides are TGTGCCACCAGCAGAGGGGGGACAGGCCCGTACGAGCAGTACTTC.

This chain connects TRBV7-2 to TRBJ2-2; D remains unclear. CDR3 size: 14 residues. Germline CDR1 and CDR2: SGHTA and FQGNSA. V lost 5 bases, J lost 2 bases, and 9 bases lay in between. CDR3: CASSIRINTGELFF. For the CDR3, the DNA is TGTGCCAGCAGCATACGGATTAACACCGGGGAGCTGTTTTTT.

J is TRBJ1-1 and V is TRBV28; D possibly corresponds to TRBD1 (5 bases). Germline V gene sequence: CDR1 MDHEN, CDR2 SYDVKM. The CDR3 spans 18 residues. The V and J ends lost 6 bases and 7 bases respectively, with 30 bases between them. CDR3: CASRKAGQRGTGRYEAFF. DNA for the CDR3: TGTGCCAGCAGAAAAGCGGGGCAAAGAGGGACGGGACGATATGAAGCTTTCTTT.

This sequence joins TRBV11-2 and TRBJ1-6; 8 bases are a match to TRBD1. The CDR3 extends over 15 amino acids. V lost 1 base and J lost 4; bases outside the gene matches: 0. Germline values: CDR1 SGHAT, CDR2 FQNNGV. CDR3 in amino acids: CASSLGTGYNSPLHF. Here the CDR3 DNA reads TGTGCCAGCAGCTTAGGGACAGGGTATAATTCACCCCTCCACTTT.

The rearrangement joins TRBV10-3 to TRBJ1-1; possibly TRBD1 for D (5 bases). The CDR3 has 14 amino acids. V shed 4 bases and J shed 5 bases, with 14 bases lying between them. The germline V gene has CDR1 ENHRY and CDR2 SYGVKD. In DNA, the CDR3 is TGTGCCATCAGTGCTCTTGGGGGGGGTACTGAAGCTTTCTTT. It translates to CAISALGGGTEAFF.

This chain uses TRBV18 with TRBJ1-1, with D maybe TRBD1 (5 bases). From germline, CDR1 is KGHSH and CDR2 LQKENI. Deletions cut 0 bases from V and 8 bases from J, with 16 bases between. The CDR3 is 15 residues long. CDR3 sequence reads: CASSPPQGPGTEAFF. The DNA for the CDR3 is TGTGCCAGCTCACCACCGCAAGGCCCAGGGACGGAAGCTTTCTTT. Complete variable domain (other parts from reference TRBV18 and TRBJ1-1): NAGVMQNPRHLVRRRGQEARLRCSPMKGHSHVYWYRQLPEEGLKFMVYLQKENIIDESGMPKERFSAEFPKEGPSILRIQQVVRGDSAAYFCASSPPQGPGTEAFFGQGTRLTVV.

This clone was seen more than once but under ten times. This chain links TRBV6-1 with TRBJ1-3, with 7 bases lining up with TRBD1. CDR3 size: 14 residues. The germline V gene has CDR1 MNHNS and CDR2 SASEGT. V was clipped by 6 bases and J by 4 bases; unmatched bases: 6. The DNA of the CDR3 is TGTGCCAGCAGGGAGACAGGGTCCGGAAACACCATATATTTT. As protein: CASRETGSGNTIYF.

This chain joins TRBV11-3 and TRBJ2-7; TRBD1 is a possible D gene (5 bases). The length of the CDR3 is 14 residues. Germline CDR1 is SGHNT and CDR2 is YENEEA. With 5 bases removed from V and 5 bases from J, the gap between germline ends came to 16 bases. CDR3 protein: CASSLSAGNNEQYF. CDR3 nucleotides: TGTGCCAGCAGCCTCTCGGCAGGGAACAACGAGCAGTACTTC.

The chain uses TRBV5-4 and TRBJ2-7; D call uncertain. The CDR3 covers 14 residues. Trimming removed 2 bases at V and 6 bases at J, with 15 bases between. Germline CDR1 and CDR2: SGHNT and YYREEE (reference sequence). This CDR3 is CASSFDPTLVEQYF. The CDR3 DNA reads TGTGCCAGCAGCTTTGACCCAACCCTCGTCGAGCAGTACTTC.

This clone occurred once. As DNA, the CDR3 is TGTGCCAGTAGTATCGATAGCGGGGCGGTGAGCAATGAGCAGTTCTTC. Protein product: CASSIDSGAVSNEQFF. The gene calls are TRBV19 and TRBJ2-1; 8 bases fit TRBD2. Germline loops: CDR1 LNHDA, CDR2 SQIVND (reference sequence). The CDR3 length is 16 residues. The trim removed 3 bases at V and 6 bases at J, leaving 10 bases unmatched.

This sequence joins TRBV14 and TRBJ2-5, with D perhaps matching TRBD2 (6 bases). This CDR3 is built from 14 residues. The germline V and J ends were trimmed by 1 base and 3 bases, with 9 bases remaining between them. CDR1 and CDR2 (germline): SGHDN, FVKESK. CDR3 DNA sequence: TGTGCCAGCAGCCAAGTTGGAGGGAAAGAGACCCAGTACTTC. This encodes CASSQVGGKETQYF.

The gene calls are TRBV14 and TRBJ1-6, with D possibly being TRBD1 (5 bases). Germline assignment: CDR1 SGHDN and CDR2 FVKESK. The CDR3 has 15 residues. V was clipped by 0 bases and J by 9 bases, with 12 bases between them. The CDR3, as DNA: TGTGCCAGCAGCCAAGATGCAGGGTCGACTTCACCCCTCCACTTT. Its translation is CASSQDAGSTSPLHF.

This sequence joins TRBV4-2 and TRBJ1-1, with 7 nucleotides matching TRBD1. This CDR3 contains 16 residues. CDR1 and CDR2 from the germline V gene are LGHNA and YNFKEQ. J lost 0 bases, V lost 4 bases, and 8 bases had no gene match. As DNA, the CDR3 is TGTGCCAGCAGCCCCCGGGACAGCTTCATGAACACTGAAGCTTTCTTT. It is translated as CASSPRDSFMNTEAFF.

The V and J genes are TRBV19 and TRBJ1-1; TRBD1 might be the D (5 bases). V lost 3 bases and J lost 1, with 21 bases in between. The CDR3 spans 18 residues. Germline V gives CDR1 LNHDA, CDR2 SQIVND (reference sequence). The CDR3 sequence is CASSILSQEGRWNTEAFF. DNA for the CDR3: TGTGCCAGTAGTATTTTGAGTCAGGAGGGACGGTGGAACACTGAAGCTTTCTTT.

The chain links TRBV10-3 to TRBJ2-3, with D uncertain. The germline CDR1 and CDR2 sequences are ENHRY and SYGVKD. This CDR3 comprises 11 residues. V was trimmed by 0 bases and J by 7 bases, leaving 2 bases between them. DNA for the CDR3: TGTGCCATCAGTGAGTCCCATACGCAGTATTTT. It is translated as CAISESHTQYF.

V usage is TRBV10-2 and J usage is TRBJ1-1, with 8 bases identical to TRBD1. The CDR3 consists of 13 residues. V dropped 6 bases and J dropped 2; count of bases not matched to a gene: 2. CDR1 is WSHSY and CDR2 is SAAADI in the germline V gene. CDR3 region: CASSGQGNTEAFF. In DNA, the CDR3 is TGCGCCAGCAGCGGACAGGGAAACACTGAAGCTTTCTTT.